The clone carrying this T cell receptor beta chain turned up a few times. Its target is not known. The length of the CDR3 is 15 residues. The germline V and J ends were trimmed by 5 bases and 0 bases, with 11 bases remaining between them. The V gene's germline CDR1 is MNHNY and CDR2 SVGAGI (reference sequence). In TCRdb, the reads were re-called with MiXCR into one record per CDR3 protein. The sample lists approximately 110,000 distinct CDR3 sequences, roughly a third occurring once. The data were obtained in a study of T cell repertoires in cytomegalovirus infection. Study as a whole: CMV epitopes used comprised recently identified HLA-C-restricted ones and well-studied HLA-B-restricted ones. CMV infection plus the matching HLA type was flagged by public TCR beta signatures.

Study-level results: Of the TCR beta families, the public ones yielded a cumulative frequency that identified carriers of CMV plus the relevant HLA. Dominant in the ex vivo response were TCR beta clonotypes restricted by HLA-C and specific for CMV.

The sample consisted of CD8+ T cells from cultured PBMCs, taken from culture after CMV antigen stimulation. This clonotype originated in a human donor in good health (CMV status not recorded). Some clones in this sample may be carry-over from other donors' samples. V gene TRBV6-6 combines with J gene TRBJ2-1; D uncertain. The CDR3 DNA follows: TGTGCCAGCAGTGATGGTTTTAGCTCCTACAATGAGCAGTTCTTC. Protein product: CASSDGFSSYNEQFF.